The 23 T cell receptor beta chains given below trace back to one sample, sequenced in a study of blood T cell repertoires in COVID-19. Sequenced by immunoSEQ multiplex PCR; TCRdb stores in-frame clones only, minus some. The table includes over 350,000 clones, 75% to 90% detected once. Sequencing was carried out using peripheral blood. The receptors shown here come from a woman aged 25 to 39 with acute or convalescent COVID-19.

The chain joins TRBV7-9 to TRBJ1-5; TRBD1 might be the D (6 bases). Germline V gene data show CDR1 as SEHNR and CDR2 as FQNEAQ (reference sequence). The CDR3 extends over 13 amino acids. V was pared by 2 bases and J by 5 bases, with 7 bases between. The DNA for the CDR3 is TGTGCCAGCAGCTTATCAGGGGATCAGCCCCAGCATTTT. Protein: CASSLSGDQPQHF.

The V and J genes are TRBV20-1 and TRBJ2-3; maybe TRBD1 (5 bases). The length of the CDR3 is 16 residues. Trimming pared 3 bases from V and 3 bases from J, leaving 19 bases between. The germline V gene encodes CDR1 DFQATT and CDR2 SNEGSKA (reference sequence). CDR3 bases: TGCAGTGCTAGTAGGGGATATTCTGGGCCAACAGATACGCAGTATTTT. Translated, it gives CSASRGYSGPTDTQYF.

The chain links TRBV5-5 to TRBJ1-4; possibly TRBD1 for D (6 bases). Per germline, CDR1 SGHKS and CDR2 YYEKEE (reference sequence). This CDR3 is 15 amino acids long. V lost 1 base and J lost 7, with 14 bases in between. The CDR3 is CASSLTTGQSEKLFF. CDR3 nucleotides: TGTGCCAGCAGCTTGACGACAGGCCAAAGTGAAAAACTGTTTTTT.

The V and J genes are TRBV7-2 and TRBJ2-2; possible D gene TRBD1, 6 bases. V lost 1 base, J lost 5 bases, and 17 bases lay in between. Germline loops: CDR1 SGHTA, CDR2 FQGNSA. The CDR3 totals 17 residues. The CDR3 loop is CASSLEGRRGSTGELFF. DNA of the CDR3: TGTGCCAGCAGCTTAGAGGGTCGCAGGGGATCAACCGGGGAGCTGTTTTTT.

The chain employs TRBV7-2 and TRBJ1-1; TRBD1 might be the D (6 bases). This CDR3 has 12 amino acids. Germline loops: CDR1 SGHTA, CDR2 FQGNSA. The CDR3 DNA reads TGTGCAAGACAGGTCCCCGTTGCTGAAGCTTTCTTT. Translating gives CARQVPVAEAFF.

Here the CDR3 reads CASSLQPDLSGPYEQYF. DNA for the CDR3: TGTGCCAGCAGCTTGCAGCCCGACCTTAGCGGGCCCTACGAGCAGTACTTC. The chain joins TRBV7-9 to TRBJ2-7; 7 positions agree with TRBD2. The V and J ends lost 3 bases and 2 bases, in that order; junction bases with no gene match: 13. CDR1 is SEHNR and CDR2 is FQNEAQ in the germline V gene (reference sequence). The CDR3 loop spans 17 amino acids.

This chain links TRBV29-1 with TRBJ1-3; D is unresolved. V was cut by 7 bases and J by 3 bases, with 16 bases left in between. CDR3 length equals 14 residues. Germline V gives CDR1 SQVTM, CDR2 ANQGSEA. The CDR3 reads CSADSERVGNTIYF. The CDR3 coding sequence is TGCAGCGCCGACTCGGAGAGGGTTGGAAACACCATATATTTT.

This sequence joins TRBV19 and TRBJ1-1; TRBD1 is a possible D gene (5 bases). Per germline, CDR1 LNHDA and CDR2 SQIVND (reference sequence). The V end lost 8 bases, the J end lost 1 base, and 14 bases lay between the germline ends. The CDR3 sequence is 14 residues long. CDR3 in amino acids: CASDNRQSNTEAFF. The CDR3 DNA is TGTGCCAGTGACAACAGGCAATCGAACACTGAAGCTTTCTTT.

The chain uses TRBV20-1 and TRBJ2-5, with D unresolved. The V and J ends lost 3 bases and 1 base respectively, with 9 bases between them. CDR1 is DFQATT and CDR2 is SNEGSKA in the germline V gene (reference sequence). The CDR3 loop spans 13 amino acids. DNA for the CDR3: TGCAGTGCTAGTCAAGCGTTCCAAGAGACCCAGTACTTC. Its translation: CSASQAFQETQYF.

The chain combines TRBV5-6 with TRBJ1-3; no definite D call. The CDR3 covers 12 residues. The V end was cut by 7 bases, the J end by 4 bases, with 9 bases between. The germline V gene encodes CDR1 SGHDT and CDR2 YYEEEE. CDR3 in amino acids: CASRGGGNTIYF. CDR3 DNA sequence: TGTGCCAGCCGTGGCGGGGGAAACACCATATATTTT.

V gene TRBV5-8 combines with J gene TRBJ2-3, with TRBD1 as a possible D gene (6 bases). Trimming took 4 bases from V and 2 from J, leaving 17 bases between them. Germline lookup yields CDR1 SGHTS and CDR2 YDEGEE. The CDR3 contains 16 residues. This CDR3 reads CASSLVVQGNTDTQYF. In nucleotides, the CDR3 is TGTGCCAGCAGCCTCGTTGTACAGGGAAACACAGATACGCAGTATTTT.

The chain carries TRBV6-6 and TRBJ2-1; 9 bases are a match to TRBD1. CDR3 length: 13 amino acids. CDR1 and CDR2 (germline): MNHNY, SVGAGI (reference sequence). V shed 6 bases and J 7 bases; nucleotides not matched to a gene: 4. CDR3 in amino acids: CASSLGQGNEQFF. In DNA, the CDR3 is TGTGCCAGCAGCCTTGGACAGGGGAATGAGCAGTTCTTC.

The gene calls are TRBV15 and TRBJ1-6, with 7 bases matching TRBD1. CDR3 length equals 14 residues. J gave up 9 bases and V 6 bases, and 8 bases lay outside the gene matches. Germline V gene data show CDR1 as LNHNV and CDR2 as YYDKDF (reference sequence). This CDR3 is CATRTTGDSSPLHF. The CDR3 bases are TGTGCCACCAGGACCACAGGGGATAGTTCACCCCTCCACTTT.

The chain recombines TRBV20-1 with TRBJ2-3; D might be TRBD1 (5 bases). This CDR3 contains 13 residues. Between the trimmed V and J ends, which lost 3 bases and 4 bases, there was a span of 11 bases. CDR1 is DFQATT, CDR2 SNEGSKA, per germline (reference sequence). In nucleotides, the CDR3 is TGCAGTGCTAGTACCCAGGGTCCAGATACGCAGTATTTT. As protein: CSASTQGPDTQYF.

This chain's CDR3 is CASSMDGLGYGYTF. Written as DNA, the CDR3 is TGTGCCAGCAGTATGGACGGACTTGGCTATGGCTACACCTTC. The chain combines TRBV27 with TRBJ1-2; D remains ambiguous. This CDR3 region has 14 residues. CDR1 and CDR2 (germline): MNHEY, SMNVEV (reference sequence). The V gene lost 5 bases and the J gene lost 4 bases, with 14 bases spanning the gap.

The CDR3 region is CSVADRVYGKLFF. In nucleotides, the CDR3 is TGCAGCGTTGCTGACAGGGTTTACGGAAAACTGTTTTTT. The rearrangement links TRBV29-1 to TRBJ1-4; TRBD1 aligns across 7 bases. This CDR3 has 13 residues. Germline-derived CDR1 and CDR2 are SQVTM and ANQGSEA. Trimming at V came to 4 bases and at J to 10 bases, leaving 9 bases not matched to a gene.

This rearrangement joins TRBV4-1 to TRBJ2-1; a weak D match, TRBD2 (6 bases). From germline, CDR1 is MGHRA and CDR2 YSYEKL. V lost 7 bases to trimming and J lost 3 bases, with 19 bases between them. CDR3 length: 16 amino acids. The CDR3 spells CASTLSPGLNYNEQFF. Here the CDR3 DNA reads TGCGCCAGCACCTTAAGTCCGGGACTGAACTACAATGAGCAGTTCTTC.

This rearrangement joins TRBV5-4 to TRBJ1-2, with TRBD1 identical over 8 bases. Germline V CDR1 and CDR2: SGHNT, YYREEE (reference sequence). After removal of 4 bases from V and 1 base from J, the junction contained 9 bases not matched to a gene. This CDR3 contains 16 residues. The CDR3 loop reads CASSLGQGRGNYGYTF. For the CDR3, the DNA is TGTGCCAGCAGCCTTGGACAGGGTCGTGGTAACTATGGCTACACCTTC.

This clone was seen a single time. The chain employs TRBV3-1 (or the pseudogene TRBV3-2) and TRBJ1-4; 9 nucleotides match TRBD1. The CDR3 totals 16 residues. The V and J ends lost 4 bases and 11 bases, in that order; junction bases with no gene match: 14. Germline values: CDR1 LGHDT, CDR2 YNNKEL (reference sequence). The CDR3, as DNA: TGTGCCAGCAGCCCTTGGGACAGGGCGGGCTGGGGCAAACTGTTTTTT. This translates into CASSPWDRAGWGKLFF.

The rearrangement joins TRBV30 to TRBJ1-2, with 7 nucleotides matching TRBD1. Trimming cost V 0 bases and J 3 bases; bases outside gene matches: 7. The CDR3 is 15 residues long. Germline CDR1 and CDR2: GTSNPN and SVGIG (reference sequence). The CDR3 DNA reads TGTGCCTGGAGTGTATTCTCAGGGGGTCACTATGGCTACACCTTC. Translated: CAWSVFSGGHYGYTF. The full variable domain, rest sourced from reference TRBV30 and TRBJ1-2, is SQTIHQWPATLVQPVGSPLSLECTVEGTSNPNLYWYRQAAGRGLQLLFYSVGIGQISSEVPQNLSASRPQDRQFILSSKKLLLSDSGFYLCAWSVFSGGHYGYTFGSGTRLTVV.

This chain connects TRBV7-8 to TRBJ2-4, with D possibly TRBD2 on 7 matching bases. Between the trimmed V and J ends, which lost 3 bases and 5 bases, there was a span of 20 bases. Looked up from germline, CDR1 is SGHVS and CDR2 is FQNEAQ. The CDR3 is 17 residues long. The CDR3 DNA reads TGTGCCAGCAGCTTTAATCCAGGGGAGGGGTCGCAAAACATTCAGTACTTC. Its translation is CASSFNPGEGSQNIQYF.

This clone was counted a single time. This rearrangement joins TRBV5-4 to TRBJ1-1, with 9 positions matching TRBD1. The V gene's germline CDR1 is SGHNT and CDR2 YYREEE (reference sequence). V was clipped by 0 bases and J by 1 base; unmatched bases: 7. The CDR3 covers 17 residues. As DNA, the CDR3 is TGTGCCAGCAGCTTGGTTTTGACAGGGGGTAGGAACACTGAAGCTTTCTTT. Residues: CASSLVLTGGRNTEAFF.

The DNA of the CDR3 is TGTGCCAGCAGCCGCCAACCCCTGACAGGGGCTGGAAACACCATATATTTT. This gives the protein CASSRQPLTGAGNTIYF. The chain joins TRBV4-2 to TRBJ1-3, with 8 bases fitting TRBD1. Per germline, CDR1 LGHNA and CDR2 YNFKEQ. Trimming cost V 4 bases and J 2 bases; bases outside gene matches: 10. This CDR3 has 17 residues.